This T cell receptor (beta chain) is drawn from a study of T-cell reconstitution after alpha-beta-depleted transplantation in children. The CDR3 extends over 14 amino acids. The ends were cut back, 7 bases at V and 2 bases at J, with 15 bases in the middle. Germline V gene lookup returns CDR1 SQVTM and CDR2 ANQGSEA. The sample holds many counts of this clonotype. Preparing the TCRbeta library involved the use of unique molecular identifiers. TCRdb reprocessed the PCR reads via MiXCR and lists one record per CDR3 protein. The data show about 600,000 distinct CDR3 sequences, with about 11% seen just once and approximately 4.1% held by the top ten.

This chain joins TRBV29-1 and TRBJ2-1; TRBD1 might be the D (6 bases). Specimen: PBMCs from the stem cell graft donor, collected from the stem cell graft. The source is a human donor who donated a stem cell graft to a child with acute myeloid leukemia. The CDR3 coding sequence is TGCAGCGCAAGATACAGGGAAACCTACAATGAGCAGTTCTTC. It encodes CSARYRETYNEQFF.